Following are 20 T cell receptor beta chains from one sample sequenced in a study of tumor and adjacent non-tumor tissue in lung cancer. No cell sorting was done before RNA was extracted from the tissue. TCRbeta libraries were built with three rounds of nested PCR, modified from ARM-PCR. Each CDR3 protein gets one entry after TCRdb re-called the multiplex PCR reads with MiXCR. The sample consists of roughly 220,000 distinct CDR3 sequences, 70% to 75% of them appearing once. The material sequenced was lung tumor tissue. The receptors stem from a man in his 60s with non-small cell lung cancer.

Comments on this clonotype: A read error is possible here, since a much larger clone lies one base away. The chain is built from TRBV29-1 and TRBJ2-7; no clear D gene. The V gene lost 0 bases and the J gene lost 2 bases, with 8 bases spanning the gap. CDR1 SQVTM and CDR2 ANQGSEA come from the germline V gene. The CDR3 has 13 amino acids. CDR3 coding DNA: TGCAGCGTTGAAGATTTGAACCCCTACGAGCAGTACTTC. It translates to CSVEDLNPYEQYF.

The V and J genes are TRBV7-2 and TRBJ2-1; 7 bases agree with TRBD2. This CDR3 contains 19 residues. Per the germline V gene, CDR1 is SGHTA and CDR2 is FQGNSA. V dropped 7 bases and J dropped 4; count of bases not matched to a gene: 22. Here the CDR3 DNA reads TGTGCCAGCATCCCACGGGGTAGCGGGCCTGTAGGATGGTACAATGAGCAGTTCTTC. Translated: CASIPRGSGPVGWYNEQFF.

In the case of this clonotype: Compared with germline, one end of the junction differs, possibly owing to a read error. The CDR3 DNA reads TGCGACAGCAGCCGAGTGGGGGGCGGCTCCTACGAGCAGTACTTC. Protein sequence: CDSSRVGGGSYEQYF. The V call is TRBV4-3, the J call TRBJ2-7; the D call may be TRBD1 or TRBD2 (6 bases each). Germline CDR1 and CDR2: LGHNA and YSLEER. The CDR3 has 15 residues.

On this clonotype: The germline gene is not matched at one end of the junction; a read error may be the cause. The genes are TRBV4-2 and TRBJ2-6, with D possibly being TRBD2 (6 bases). The CDR3 is 16 residues long. Germline CDR1 LGHNA, CDR2 YNFKEQ. CDR3 DNA: TGTGCCAGCAGCCAAGATACGGGGACTGGGGTCAACGTCCTGACTTTC. It encodes CASSQDTGTGVNVLTF.

On this clonotype itself: An end of the junction does not agree with germline; a read error may underlie this. This chain links TRBV6-2 or TRBV6-3 with TRBJ2-1, with 8 bases fitting TRBD2. The CDR3 extends over 16 amino acids. Looked up from germline, CDR1 is MNHEY and CDR2 is SVGEGT. In DNA form, the CDR3 reads TGTGCCAACAGTACGTTTCGGGAGGGCCGCTACAATGAGCAGTTCTTC. It encodes CANSTFREGRYNEQFF.

The chain joins TRBV29-1 to TRBJ2-7, with 10 positions matching TRBD2. J was trimmed by 0 bases and V by 4 bases; bases with no gene match: 6. Germline CDR1 reads SQVTM; CDR2 reads ANQGSEA. The CDR3 consists of 15 residues. The CDR3 loop is CSVGGLARNSYEQYF. The CDR3, as DNA: TGCAGCGTTGGGGGACTAGCGAGAAACTCCTACGAGCAGTACTTC.

The chain has TRBV11-3 and TRBJ2-1; 9 bases match TRBD1. V lost 4 bases, J lost 12 bases, and 22 bases stayed unmatched. The CDR3 is made up of 18 amino acids. Germline-derived CDR1 and CDR2 are SGHNT and YENEEA. This CDR3 is CASSSVGDRVGGRQVQFF. For the CDR3, the DNA is TGTGCCAGCAGCTCTGTGGGGGACAGGGTGGGAGGTCGGCAGGTGCAGTTCTTC.

The V and J genes are TRBV10-3 and TRBJ2-3, with no clear D. V gave up 10 bases and J gave up 3 bases, with 14 bases separating them. The CDR3 is made up of 13 amino acids. The germline gives CDR1 ENHRY, CDR2 SYGVKD. CDR3 sequence (DNA): TGTGCCACCAACAGATTGCCGACAGATACGCAGTATTTT. Translating gives CATNRLPTDTQYF.

This clonotype showed up just once. A much larger clone sits a single nucleotide away, making a read error possible. The chain has TRBV20-1 and TRBJ1-2, with a weak D call TRBD1 (5 bases). This CDR3 is 13 amino acids long. The V gene's germline CDR1 is DFQATT and CDR2 SNEGSKA (reference sequence). Trimming shortened V by 6 bases and J by 7 bases, and 18 bases separated the two germline ends. The CDR3 region is CSAKDTKRPGYTF. As DNA, the CDR3 is TGCAGTGCCAAGGACACCAAACGGCCTGGCTACACCTTC.

In the case of this clonotype: Being one base from a much bigger clone, this may be a read error. The gene calls are TRBV12-3 or TRBV12-4 and TRBJ1-4; no clear D gene. This CDR3 comprises 12 residues. Trimming cost V 3 bases and J 8 bases, with 7 bases left between them. The CDR3 nucleotides read TGTGCCAGCAGTTTCCGGAAGGAAAAACTGTTTTTT. Translated, it gives CASSFRKEKLFF.

On this clonotype itself: The junction differs from germline at one of its ends, possibly a read error. The rearrangement joins TRBV5-6 to TRBJ2-7; tentatively, D is TRBD1 or TRBD2 (5 bases each). The CDR3 sequence is 14 residues long. Germline loops: CDR1 SGHDT, CDR2 YYEEEE. This CDR3 reads CTSSLGRHGGEQYF. DNA for the CDR3: TGTACCAGCAGCTTGGGACGCCATGGAGGCGAGCAGTACTTC.

A remark on this clonotype: It is likely a read error, because the conserved phenylalanine at the end of the CDR3 is missing. The chain links TRBV11-2 to TRBJ2-6; 11 nucleotides agree with TRBD1. Germline values: CDR1 SGHAT, CDR2 FQNNGV. This CDR3 has 20 residues. V dropped 5 bases and J dropped 3; count of bases not matched to a gene: 15. The CDR3 DNA is TGTGCCAGCAGCCACCTCCGGACAGGGGGCGAGAAGGGTGGGGCCAACGTCCTGACTCTC. Translated, it gives CASSHLRTGGEKGGANVLTL.

About this clonotype itself: This may be a read error, as it is one base from a much larger clone. This rearrangement joins TRBV20-1 to TRBJ2-3, with 8 bases identical to TRBD2. The CDR3 contains 14 residues. Germline lookup yields CDR1 DFQATT and CDR2 SNEGSKA (reference sequence). Here the CDR3 reads CSEKAGVGTYTQYF. CDR3 in DNA: TGCAGTGAAAAAGCGGGAGTGGGCACATATACGCAGTATTTT.

This clonotype was seen ten or more times. This chain uses TRBV29-1 with TRBJ1-2; a possible D gene is TRBD1 (5 bases). The length of the CDR3 is 13 residues. Germline V lookup: CDR1 SQVTM, CDR2 ANQGSEA. V was clipped by 3 bases and J by 3 bases, with 11 bases between them. The CDR3 DNA is TGCAGCGTTGAGCCCAGGGAGGACTATGGCTACACCTTC. Translating it yields CSVEPREDYGYTF.

On this clonotype itself: Sequence at one end of the junction differs from germline and may be a read error. The V and J genes are TRBV11-2 and TRBJ1-1; the D is unclear. The CDR3 is 14 residues long. Germline V gene lookup returns CDR1 SGHAT and CDR2 FQNNGV. CDR3 sequence (DNA): TGTGCCAGCAGCTTAGTACAGACGAACACTGGAGCTTTATTT. Translation gives CASSLVQTNTGALF. Using reference TRBV11-2 and TRBJ1-1 for the parts outside the CDR3, the full variable domain is EAGVAQSPRYKIIEKRQSVAFWCNPISGHATLYWYQQILGQGPKLLIQFQNNGVVDDSQLPKDRFSAERLKGVDSTLKIQPAKLEDSAVYLCASSLVQTNTGALFGQGTRLTVV.

DNA for the CDR3: TGCAGCGTTGAAATGGGGCCCAAGAAGGGACTAGCGGCCTACGAGCAGTACTTC. Translation gives CSVEMGPKKGLAAYEQYF. V gene TRBV29-1 combines with J gene TRBJ2-7; 11 bases match TRBD2. CDR1 is SQVTM and CDR2 is ANQGSEA in the germline V gene. The CDR3 is 18 residues long. Germline trimming cut 2 bases from V and 2 bases from J; bases unmatched to any gene: 14.

The rearrangement links TRBV11-2 to TRBJ2-3; 10 nucleotides agree with TRBD1. Unmatched junction bases numbered 6, after V lost 1 base and J lost 8 bases. Germline V lookup: CDR1 SGHAT, CDR2 FQNNGV. The CDR3 contains 15 residues. CDR3 nucleotides: TGTGCCAGCAGCTTAGGGACAGGGGGGCCAGTTACGCAGTATTTT. This sequence encodes CASSLGTGGPVTQYF. The whole variable domain, remainder taken from reference TRBV11-2 and TRBJ2-3, is EAGVAQSPRYKIIEKRQSVAFWCNPISGHATLYWYQQILGQGPKLLIQFQNNGVVDDSQLPKDRFSAERLKGVDSTLKIQPAKLEDSAVYLCASSLGTGGPVTQYFGPGTRLTVL.

There are a few counts of this clonotype. The chain joins TRBV7-8 to TRBJ1-2; D ambiguous. The CDR3 loop spans 12 amino acids. The V and J ends lost 5 bases and 8 bases respectively, with 12 bases between them. Germline CDR1 is SGHVS and CDR2 is FQNEAQ. Here the CDR3 DNA reads TGTGCCAGCAGCCCCGTCCCGGAGGGCTACACCTTC. Translation: CASSPVPEGYTF.

Comment on this clonotype: A much larger clone lies a single base off, so this may be a read error. The V and J genes are TRBV14 and TRBJ1-2, with D possibly TRBD1 on 6 matching bases. This CDR3 comprises 13 residues. Trimming left V 7 bases short and J 10 bases short, with 19 bases between. Germline lookup yields CDR1 SGHDN and CDR2 FVKESK. The chain's CDR3 is CASTQGNAHDYTF. CDR3 bases: TGTGCCAGCACCCAGGGGAACGCGCACGACTACACCTTC.

As concerns this clonotype: This could be a read error, since a much larger clone is one nucleotide away. The chain joins TRBV20-1 to TRBJ2-7, with D perhaps matching TRBD2 (5 bases). The CDR3 spans 14 residues. Trimming shortened V by 0 bases and J by 3 bases, and 12 bases separated the two germline ends. Germline V gives CDR1 DFQATT, CDR2 SNEGSKA (reference sequence). The chain's CDR3 is CSARDSGLSYEQYF. CDR3 DNA: TGCAGTGCTAGAGATTCGGGGTTGAGCTACGAGCAGTACTTC.